Below are 12 T cell receptor beta chains sequenced from a single sample in a study of blood T cell repertoires in COVID-19. Sequencing was performed with immunoSEQ multiplex PCR; in TCRdb, only in-frame clones are kept and a portion is missing. The table includes roughly 190,000 clones, around 90% detected once. Sequencing was done on a sample of PBMCs or T cells enriched from blood (not recorded which). These receptors all come from a woman aged 30 to 39 who had recovered from COVID-19.

V usage is TRBV14 and J usage is TRBJ2-7; possibly TRBD1 for D (8 bases). The CDR3 totals 19 residues. Germline V gene data show CDR1 as SGHDN and CDR2 as FVKESK. The V end was cut by 3 bases, the J end by 2 bases, with 26 bases between. The CDR3 DNA reads TGTGCCAGCAGCCAGGTACCGACAGGGGACTACTATACTACCTACGAGCAGTACTTC. It is translated as CASSQVPTGDYYTTYEQYF.

This clone was observed a single time. The chain has TRBV6-2 or TRBV6-3 and TRBJ2-1, with D maybe TRBD1 (6 bases). Germline V lookup: CDR1 MNHEY, CDR2 SVGEGT. The CDR3 has 13 residues. Trimming removed 0 bases from V and 8 bases from J, with 8 bases in between. This CDR3 reads CASSYSPGDEQFF. In nucleotides, the CDR3 is TGTGCCAGCAGTTACTCCCCAGGGGATGAGCAGTTCTTC.

The chain links TRBV6-5 to TRBJ1-1, with D possibly being TRBD1 (5 bases). Trimming removed 8 bases from V and 4 bases from J, with 20 bases in between. The length of the CDR3 is 15 residues. The germline gives CDR1 MNHEY, CDR2 SVGAGI. CDR3 nucleotide sequence: TGTGCCAGCGGCGGGACGCTTTTCGGTGGCACTGAAGCTTTCTTT. Amino acids: CASGGTLFGGTEAFF.

The V gene is TRBV30, the J gene TRBJ2-1, with unresolved D. The germline V and J ends were trimmed by 4 bases and 0 bases, with 13 bases remaining between them. CDR1 is GTSNPN and CDR2 is SVGIG in the germline V gene (reference sequence). The CDR3 covers 15 residues. This CDR3 is CAWMVAPGSYNEQFF. CDR3 DNA: TGTGCCTGGATGGTAGCCCCTGGCTCCTACAATGAGCAGTTCTTC.

This chain links TRBV5-6 with TRBJ1-3, with a possible D match to TRBD1 (6 bases). Per germline, CDR1 SGHDT and CDR2 YYEEEE. Trimming pared 4 bases from V and 0 bases from J, leaving 8 bases between. CDR3 size: 14 residues. The CDR3 nucleotides read TGTGCCAGCAGCCCCAGGGGCTCTGGAAACACCATATATTTT. Translating it yields CASSPRGSGNTIYF. The whole variable domain, remainder taken from reference TRBV5-6 and TRBJ1-3, is DAGVTQSPTHLIKTRGQQVTLRCSPKSGHDTVSWYQQALGQGPQFIFQYYEEEERQRGNFPDRFSGHQFPNYSSELNVNALLLGDSALYLCASSPRGSGNTIYFGEGSWLTVV.

The genes are TRBV5-6 and TRBJ1-2; TRBD1 aligns across 7 bases. J lost 0 bases, V lost 0 bases, and 2 bases had no gene match. The length of the CDR3 is 15 residues. Germline CDR1 and CDR2: SGHDT and YYEEEE. The CDR3 protein is CASSLVGQANYGYTF. DNA for the CDR3: TGTGCCAGCAGCTTGGTCGGACAGGCTAACTATGGCTACACCTTC.

The rearrangement joins TRBV2 to TRBJ1-1, with a weak D call TRBD1 (5 bases). Germline lookup yields CDR1 SNHLY and CDR2 FYNNEI. Trimming removed 3 bases from V and 4 bases from J, with 6 bases in between. CDR3 size: 12 residues. The CDR3 region is CASSEQGTEAFF. CDR3 in DNA: TGTGCCAGCAGTGAGCAGGGCACTGAAGCTTTCTTT.

This clone was observed once. The chain carries TRBV12-3 or TRBV12-4 and TRBJ1-1; D remains unclear. The V end lost 6 bases, the J end lost 0 bases, and 8 bases lay between the germline ends. The CDR3 sequence is 13 residues long. CDR3 in amino acids: CASRTKMNTEAFF. Written as DNA, the CDR3 is TGTGCCAGCAGGACAAAAATGAACACTGAAGCTTTCTTT.

The chain has TRBV13 and TRBJ2-7, with D maybe TRBD2 (5 bases). The germline V gene encodes CDR1 PRHDT and CDR2 FYEKMQ (reference sequence). This CDR3 region has 14 residues. V shed 8 bases and J shed 4 bases, with 18 bases lying between them. The CDR3 loop is CASGSRDPPYEQYF. CDR3 coding DNA: TGTGCCAGCGGGAGCAGAGACCCTCCTTACGAGCAGTACTTC.

This rearrangement joins TRBV6-5 to TRBJ2-7; possible D gene TRBD1, 6 bases. Between the trimmed V and J ends, which lost 0 bases and 1 base, there was a span of 10 bases. This CDR3 contains 15 residues. The germline CDR1 and CDR2 sequences are MNHEY and SVGAGI. As DNA, the CDR3 is TGTGCCAGCAGTTACTCGACAGGCGAGTCCTACGAGCAGTACTTC. Translating it yields CASSYSTGESYEQYF.

The chain recombines TRBV6-4 with TRBJ2-7; a weak D match, TRBD1 (6 bases). Trimming pared 0 bases from V and 3 bases from J, leaving 9 bases between. CDR1 is MRHNA, CDR2 SNTAGT, per germline. The CDR3 runs 14 residues. In DNA form, the CDR3 reads TGTGCCAGCAGTGACTCCTCAGGGGTCTACGAGCAGTACTTC. Translating it yields CASSDSSGVYEQYF.

The chain links TRBV4-2 to TRBJ1-1; possibly TRBD1 for D (6 bases). The CDR3 length is 16 residues. V lost 1 base to trimming and J lost 0 bases, with 12 bases between them. Germline V gives CDR1 LGHNA, CDR2 YNFKEQ. CDR3 protein: CASSQVRQGMNTEAFF. In DNA form, the CDR3 reads TGTGCCAGCAGCCAAGTCCGGCAGGGGATGAACACTGAAGCTTTCTTT.